This T cell receptor beta chain derives from a study of cytomegalovirus exposure and HLA in healthy donors. Overall study context: Early released data had about 85 million unique TCRs, all coming from HLA-typed donors.

PCR primers comprised 60 Vbeta and 13 Jbeta primers. Authors' methods: A later analysis tallied tens of millions of unique TCR beta chains, 9 million to 12 million of them shared. Assay: immunoSEQ multiplex PCR; the TCRdb copy retains only in-frame clones and omits some. The DNA gave D and trimming, while V, J and clone size come from that table. The profile covers some 170,000 clones, with 76% appearing a single time and roughly 1.4% taken by the ten largest. This CDR3 region has 15 residues. The V gene's germline CDR1 is SNHLY and CDR2 FYNNEI. V was pared by 3 bases and J by 6 bases, with 6 bases of the junction left unmatched. General study findings and limits: Accurate HLA-A and HLA-B prediction from TCR beta sequences was reported for most subjects. When a later analysis was performed, an Asian-associated ancestry cluster reportedly had fewer N-insertions than the roughly 700-donor mean.

Regarding this clone: What it recognizes is unknown.

The origin of this receptor is a man aged 55 to 70 in good health and CMV-seronegative. The chain employs TRBV2 and TRBJ2-7; 12 nucleotides line up with TRBD1. Specimen: PBMCs. This CDR3 reads CASSDGRDRGLEQYF. The CDR3 DNA reads TGTGCCAGCAGTGATGGTCGGGACAGGGGGCTCGAGCAGTACTTC.